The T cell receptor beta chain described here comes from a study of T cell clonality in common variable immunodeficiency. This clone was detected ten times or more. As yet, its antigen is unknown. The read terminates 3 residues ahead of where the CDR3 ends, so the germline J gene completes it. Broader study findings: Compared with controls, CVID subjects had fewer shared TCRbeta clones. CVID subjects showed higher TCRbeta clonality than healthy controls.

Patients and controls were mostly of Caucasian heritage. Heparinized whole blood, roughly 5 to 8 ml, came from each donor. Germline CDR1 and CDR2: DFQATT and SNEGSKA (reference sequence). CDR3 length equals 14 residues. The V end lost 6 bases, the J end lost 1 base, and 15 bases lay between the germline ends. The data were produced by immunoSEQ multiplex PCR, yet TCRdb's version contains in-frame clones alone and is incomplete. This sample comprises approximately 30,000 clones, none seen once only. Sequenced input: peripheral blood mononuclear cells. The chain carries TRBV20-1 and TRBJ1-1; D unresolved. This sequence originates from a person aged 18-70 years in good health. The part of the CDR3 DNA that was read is TGCAGTGCGGACCAGATGCTAGCGAACACTGAA. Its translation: CSADQMLANTE. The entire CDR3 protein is CSADQMLANTEAFF.